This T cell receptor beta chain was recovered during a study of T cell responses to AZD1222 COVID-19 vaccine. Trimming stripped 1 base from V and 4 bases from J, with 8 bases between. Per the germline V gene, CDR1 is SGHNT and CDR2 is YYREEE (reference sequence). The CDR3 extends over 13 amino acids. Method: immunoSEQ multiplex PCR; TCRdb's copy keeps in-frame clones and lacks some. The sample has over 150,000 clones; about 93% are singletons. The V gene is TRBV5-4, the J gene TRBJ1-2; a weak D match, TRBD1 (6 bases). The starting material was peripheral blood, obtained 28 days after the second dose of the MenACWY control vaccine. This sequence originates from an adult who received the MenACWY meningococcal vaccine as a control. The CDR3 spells CASSLTGSYGYTF. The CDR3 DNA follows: TGTGCCAGCAGCTTGACAGGGAGCTATGGCTACACCTTC.